The rows below give T cell receptor beta chains drawn from one sample of a study of shared clonotypes between healthy human individuals. Repertoires were generated with immunoSEQ multiplex PCR, while TCRdb's copy carries only in-frame clones and drops some. The data show some 1,900,000 clones, roughly 94% seen once. Specimen: naive CD8+ T cells sorted from blood. These receptor sequences come from a man aged 18 to 30 in good health. Both conserved end residues are part of each CDR3. A D gene is named only where the DNA matches it firmly. Clone size is stated in some rows and not others, as once, few, many or a class when expanded.

J gene	V gene	clone size	D gene	CDR3 DNA	CDR3 protein
TRBJ2-2	TRBV29-1	NA	NA	TGCGGAGGTGGAAACACCGGGGAGCTGTTTTTT	CGGGNTGELFF
TRBJ1-2	TRBV2	once	TRBD1	TGTGCCAGCAGGTACAGGGGGGATAACTATGGCTACACCTTC	CASRYRGDNYGYTF
TRBJ2-3	TRBV6-4	NA	NA	TGTGCCAGCAGCCTGCAACCACACGGAATGGCAGATACGCAGTATTTT	CASSLQPHGMADTQYF
TRBJ2-1	TRBV7-2	NA	NA	TGTGCCAGCAGTTCTATTTTGGAGGGGATAGCGCGGAACAATGAGCAGTTCTTC	CASSSILEGIARNNEQFF
TRBJ1-2	TRBV6-5	NA	NA	TGTGCCAGCAGTTACCCGAGCGGGTATGGCTACACCTTC	CASSYPSGYGYTF
TRBJ2-2	TRBV4-1	once	NA	TGCGCCAGCGGGGCGGGGTGGTCCGGGGAGCTGTTTTTT	CASGAGWSGELFF
TRBJ2-7	TRBV4-2	NA	NA	TGTGCCAGCAGCCAAGATCGAAACCCTCGGGACGAGCAGTACTTC	CASSQDRNPRDEQYF
TRBJ1-6	TRBV5-1	NA	NA	TGCGCCAGCAGCTTGGTGGGCACACAGGGAGATAATTCACCCCTCCACTTT	CASSLVGTQGDNSPLHF
TRBJ2-7	TRBV29-1	once	NA	TGCATCTGGCCGGGAGGAACAGGGGGGAACGAGCAGTACTTC	CIWPGGTGGNEQYF
TRBJ2-7	TRBV10-3	NA	NA	TGTGCCATCAGTGATGAAGGTGATGGCGTCTACGAGCAGTACTTC	CAISDEGDGVYEQYF
TRBJ2-7	TRBV5-1	once	TRBD2	TGCGCCAGCAGAGTGACGGGAGGATCCTACGAGCAGTACTTC	CASRVTGGSYEQYF
TRBJ2-2	TRBV5-4	NA	TRBD2	TGTGCCAGCAGCCCACTTCTAGCGGGGGGGAACACCGGGGAGCTGTTTTTT	CASSPLLAGGNTGELFF
TRBJ2-7	TRBV10-3	NA	NA	TGTGCCACACTGCCGGGACACCTCTCCTACGAGCAGTACTTC	CATLPGHLSYEQYF
TRBJ2-7	TRBV7-9	NA	TRBD1	TGTGCCAGCAGCCTACCGGGACAGGGCTACGAGCAGTACTTC	CASSLPGQGYEQYF
TRBJ2-7	TRBV2	NA	NA	TGTGCCAGCAGCGCGGGACAGAGCTACGAGCAGTACTTC	CASSAGQSYEQYF
TRBJ2-2	TRBV27	NA	TRBD2	TGTGCCAGCAGAAAAGCGGGAGCGGACACCGGGGAGCTGTTTTTT	CASRKAGADTGELFF
TRBJ1-2	TRBV7-2	NA	NA	TGTGCCAGCAAAGGCGACAGGCTAAACTATGGCTACACCTTC	CASKGDRLNYGYTF
TRBJ1-1	TRBV4-2	NA	NA	TGTGCCAGCAGCCAAAGGACGGGGATGAACACTGAAGCTTTCTTT	CASSQRTGMNTEAFF
TRBJ2-5	TRBV4-1	NA	NA	TGCGCCAGCAGCCAAGTAGGCTTAATCCAAGAGACCCAGTACTTC	CASSQVGLIQETQYF
TRBJ2-2	TRBV4-3	once	TRBD2	TGCGCCAGCAGCCTGGGACTAGCGGGACCCGGGGAGCTGTTTTTT	CASSLGLAGPGELFF
TRBJ1-6	TRBV5-4	NA	NA	TGTGCCAGCAGCTTGGATTGGGGGGGAGGACTCTCCTATAATTCACCCCTCCACTTT	CASSLDWGGGLSYNSPLHF
TRBJ2-1	TRBV6-5	once	NA	TGTGCCAGCAGCCCCGGGACAAAGGATGAGCAGTTCTTC	CASSPGTKDEQFF
TRBJ1-1	TRBV11-2	once	NA	TGTGCCAGCACCCCTTGGGGAGGTTTCAGAGCTTTCTTT	CASTPWGGFRAFF
TRBJ1-5	TRBV4-1	NA	NA	TGCGCCAGCAGCCAAGTGCCGGATCAGCCCCAGCATTTT	CASSQVPDQPQHF
TRBJ2-2	TRBV28	NA	TRBD2	TGTGCCAGCGGCGGGAGGGCCGACACCGGGGAGCTGTTTTTT	CASGGRADTGELFF
TRBJ2-5	TRBV11-2	NA	NA	TGTGCCAGCAGCCGGGCGAGCGGGCAAGAGACCCAGTACTTC	CASSRASGQETQYF
TRBJ1-4	TRBV5-1	NA	NA	TGCGCCAGCAGCCGTCGACGCCTGGGGGAAAAACTGTTTTTT	CASSRRRLGEKLFF
TRBJ1-5	TRBV5-6	NA	NA	TGTGCCAGCTGGAAGGGATGGGGGGAAAGTCAGCCCCAGCATTTT	CASWKGWGESQPQHF
TRBJ2-3	TRBV15	NA	NA	TGTGCCACTGCGGGGTGGGACCATACGCAGTATTTT	CATAGWDHTQYF
TRBJ2-2	TRBV6-1	NA	NA	TGTGCCAGCAGTGAAGGACAGGGTAGCGGGCTGAACACCGGGGAGCTGTTTTTT	CASSEGQGSGLNTGELFF
TRBJ2-2	TRBV5-4	NA	TRBD2	TGTGCCAGCAGCCCCGGGACTAGCGGGGGAAACACCGGGGAGCTGTTTTTT	CASSPGTSGGNTGELFF
TRBJ1-3	TRBV28	NA	NA	TGTGCCAGCAGTTTGGGTACGGGGTCTGGAAACACCATATATTTT	CASSLGTGSGNTIYF
TRBJ1-1	TRBV13	once	TRBD1	TGTGCCAGCAGCTTATCAGGGGGGCCCACTGAAGCTTTCTTT	CASSLSGGPTEAFF
TRBJ2-7	TRBV7-8	NA	NA	TGTGCCAGCAGCCATTCCTACGAGCAGTACTTC	CASSHSYEQYF
TRBJ2-5	TRBV27	once	TRBD2	TGTGCCAGCAGTTTAAGCCCCGGGACTACACAAGAGACCCAGTACTTC	CASSLSPGTTQETQYF
TRBJ2-5	TRBV10-2	NA	TRBD1	TGCGCCAGCTGGGACAGCCAAGAGACCCAGTACTTC	CASWDSQETQYF
TRBJ2-5	TRBV6-5	NA	TRBD1	TGTGCCAGCAGTCCGGACAGGGGGATCGGGGACCAGTACTTC	CASSPDRGIGDQYF
TRBJ2-7	TRBV30	NA	NA	TGTGCCTGGAGTGGGACGGACAGCTACGAGCAGTACTTC	CAWSGTDSYEQYF
TRBJ2-1	TRBV5-1	NA	NA	TGCGCCAGCAGCTTGGCGGGGTTGGACTACAATGAGCAGTTCTTC	CASSLAGLDYNEQFF
TRBJ2-7	TRBV6-6	NA	TRBD1	TGTGCCAGCAGTCCCGCGGACAGGGCCTACGAGCAGTACTTC	CASSPADRAYEQYF
TRBJ2-2	TRBV27	once	TRBD2	TGTGCCAGCAGTTTGGGAGGGGCTCTGAACACCGGGGAGCTGTTTTTT	CASSLGGALNTGELFF
TRBJ2-7	TRBV7-2	NA	TRBD2	TGTGCCAGCAGCTGGTTAGCGGGGTCAGCCTACGAGCAGTACTTC	CASSWLAGSAYEQYF
TRBJ1-4	TRBV12-2	NA	NA	TGTGCAAGTCGCTTAAACTTCCCGGGAAATGGAAAACTGTTTTTT	CASRLNFPGNGKLFF
TRBJ2-7	TRBV28	NA	TRBD2	TGTGCCAGCATTTTACAGCGGGACGGTGACTACGAGCAGTACTTC	CASILQRDGDYEQYF
TRBJ1-1	TRBV4-3	NA	NA	TGCGCCAGCAGCCAAACGGCCGGCACTGAAGCTTTCTTT	CASSQTAGTEAFF
TRBJ1-5	TRBV6-1	once	NA	TGTGCCAGCAGTGAAGAACAAGCCAATCAGCCCCAGCATTTT	CASSEEQANQPQHF
TRBJ2-3	TRBV6-5	NA	NA	TGTGCCAGCAGTTACATGCGGGCCAGCGTAGATACGCAGTATTTT	CASSYMRASVDTQYF
TRBJ2-7	TRBV30	once	NA	TGTGCCTGGAGCCCATACAGGGAGGGGTGGTACGAGCAGTACTTC	CAWSPYREGWYEQYF